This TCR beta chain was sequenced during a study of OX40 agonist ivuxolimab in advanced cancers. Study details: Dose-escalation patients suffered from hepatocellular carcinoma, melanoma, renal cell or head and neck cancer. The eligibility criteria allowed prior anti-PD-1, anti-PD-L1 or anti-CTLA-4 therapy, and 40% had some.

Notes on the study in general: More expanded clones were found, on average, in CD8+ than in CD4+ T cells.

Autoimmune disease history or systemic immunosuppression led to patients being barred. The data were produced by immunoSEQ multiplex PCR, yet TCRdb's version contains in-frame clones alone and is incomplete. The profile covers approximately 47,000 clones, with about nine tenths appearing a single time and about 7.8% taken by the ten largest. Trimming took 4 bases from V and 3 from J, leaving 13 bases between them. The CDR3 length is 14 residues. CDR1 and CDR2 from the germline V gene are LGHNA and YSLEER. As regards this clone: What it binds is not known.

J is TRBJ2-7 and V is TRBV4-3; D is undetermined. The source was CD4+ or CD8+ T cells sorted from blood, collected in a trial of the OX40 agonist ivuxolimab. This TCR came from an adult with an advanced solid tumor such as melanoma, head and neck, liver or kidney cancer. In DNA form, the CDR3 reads TGCGCCAGCAGCCGGTCCCTGAGTGGCTACGAGCAGTACTTC. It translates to CASSRSLSGYEQYF.